This T cell receptor beta chain is from a study of PD-L1 blockade in urothelial cancer (dated by TCRdb to between 2016 and 2019). Turning to the overall study: Therapy was started around 2014 for all patients, and atezolizumab 1,200 mg was administered intravenously every 3 weeks. Under 30 patients had pretreatment blood TCR-seq, some 25 had at least one posttreatment blood collection, and some 25 had tumor TCR-seq. Durable clinical benefit was defined as progression-free survival longer than 6 months, and TCR features were also tested against progression-free and overall survival. Durable clinical benefit was achieved by nine patients but not by the remaining 20. Patients had an ECOG performance status of 0 or 1 and had received between 0 and 3 prior chemotherapy regimens. Blood samples were analyzed 3 weeks after the start of treatment (second dose) and 6 weeks after the start of treatment. Blood samples yielded a median of about 150,000 T cells and more than 75,000 unique TCRs, with median clonality around 0.083. Twenty-five of 29 patients were identified as males with urothelial cancer of bladder origin, and a prior smoking history was reported by 18 of 29 patients. Pretreatment tumor samples, along with matched peripheral blood serially collected before and after atezolizumab treatment, were subjected to TCR sequencing. The study, an exploratory multi-omic analysis, examined somatic, immune and clinical correlates of response to PD-L1 blockade with atezolizumab in urothelial cancer. In the same patients, pretreatment tumors underwent whole exome sequencing and RNA sequencing in addition to TCR sequencing. The research as a whole found: Because the sample size was small (n ≈ 31) and many of the analyses were exploratory, the results are meant to be hypothesis-generating. Improved progression-free and overall survival was associated with having pretreatment peripheral blood TCR clonality below the median. Patients with durable benefit showed greater expansion of tumor-associated TCR clones in peripheral blood 3 weeks after starting treatment (n of about 20, p = 0.022).

To estimate absolute template abundance from read counts, synthetic TCR analog templates were spiked into each PCR. The immunoSEQ assay used bias-controlled V and J gene primers to amplify TCRbeta CDR3 regions from genomic DNA. Rearranged TCRbeta segments were sequenced at approximately 20X coverage. The study's processing was this. Clustering was used to correct sequencing errors, and CDR3s were annotated against IMGT so that V, D and J genes could be assigned. Downstream analyses used only productive TCRbeta rearrangements, leaving out any out-of-frame or stop-codon sequences. Clonality was computed as one minus Shannon entropy normalized by the log of the number of unique productive sequences. Clones differing between time points or between blood and tumor were identified by Fisher's exact test with Benjamini-Hochberg correction at adjusted p below 0.01. What TCRdb holds here is the immuneACCESS table cut down to in-frame rearrangements. Part of the clones is not present; checked against another copy, under half of the missing clones reflect an unresolved V gene, and the others are unexplained. The V and J calls and the clone size are those of that table, but D and trimming were determined from the DNA. The sample contains about 88,000 clones, 90% to 95% of them found a single time. The biggest ten clones account for roughly 10% of the sample.

The cohort comprised nearly 30 patients with locally advanced or metastatic urothelial carcinoma treated at Memorial Sloan Kettering on a trial protocol. Peripheral blood mononuclear cells were collected pretreatment and during treatment, with between 1 and 8 total time points obtained per patient. The Qiagen DNeasy Blood extraction kit was used to purify genomic DNA from total PBMCs and tumor samples. PBMCs were collected pretreatment and during treatment, and were isolated and stored as previously described. Regarding this clone: Its antigen target is currently unknown. Base qualities are not provided; no much larger clone lies one nucleotide away.

The germline ends are 9 bases apart after V is trimmed by 4 bases and J by 1 base. CDR3 length: 13 amino acids, cysteine to phenylalanine. The only DNA kept is the CDR3, 39 bases in frame from the first base. From the germline V gene, CDR1 is SGHDT and CDR2 is YYEEEE. This sequence originates from a man between 60 and 70 years old with urothelial cancer. The receptor chain draws on TRBV5-6 and TRBJ2-7; TRBD1 might be the D gene, on 6 matching bases. The sample in question was PBMCs, obtained around atezolizumab (anti-PD-L1) treatment. In nucleotide form, the sequence is TGTGCCAGCAGCGTCGGGACATCCTACGAGCAGTACTTC. Its coded protein is CASSVGTSYEQYF. The full variable domain, with segments outside the CDR3 supplied by the reference TRBV5-6 and TRBJ2-7 proteins, appears as DAGVTQSPTHLIKTRGQQVTLRCSPKSGHDTVSWYQQALGQGPQFIFQYYEEEERQRGNFPDRFSGHQFPNYSSELNVNALLLGDSALYLCASSVGTSYEQYFGPGTRLTVT.